Described below is a single T cell receptor beta chain sequence and its context. Roughly 0.45 to 1 ug RNA was reverse transcribed with random hexamers. TCRdb redid the calling of the immunoSEQ multiplex PCR reads with MiXCR, one entry per CDR3 protein. The profile shows 150,000 to 200,000 distinct CDR3 sequences, around 94% of them singletons. The data stem from a study of CD8 T cells in Susac syndrome. V was clipped by 6 bases and J by 8 bases; unmatched bases: 4. This CDR3 is 13 amino acids long. Sequencing was carried out using CD4+ T cells from PBMCs. The rearrangement links TRBV12-3 or TRBV12-4 to TRBJ2-5; 12 bases are a match to TRBD2. This clonotype originated in a human donor in good health. CDR3 sequence reads: CASSLAGGRTQYF. For the CDR3, the DNA is TGTGCCAGCAGCCTAGCGGGGGGGCGTACCCAGTACTTC.